What follows are 14 T cell receptor beta chains derived from one specimen sequenced in a study of T cell repertoires in ileal Crohn's disease. TCRdb's table, derived via immunoSEQ multiplex PCR, lists solely in-frame clones and lacks some. The sample lists over 9,000 clones; more than 65% were seen once. Sequencing was carried out using ileal tissue. Every receptor here comes from an adult with Crohn's disease.

This chain joins TRBV12-5 and TRBJ2-3, with 9 nucleotides matching TRBD2. From germline, CDR1 is LGHNT and CDR2 FRNRAP. The V and J ends lost 7 bases and 6 bases, in that order; junction bases with no gene match: 8. CDR3 length equals 14 residues. CDR3 coding DNA: TGTGCTAGTGCCTTGGGACTAGCTGGCGATACGCAGTATTTT. This encodes CASALGLAGDTQYF.

The rearrangement links TRBV5-3 to TRBJ1-5, with a tentative D call TRBD1 (6 bases). TRBV5-3 is reported as an ORF; its role is uncertain. V gave up 5 bases and J gave up 6 bases, with 18 bases separating them. The CDR3 is 15 residues long. The CDR3 region has the DNA TGTGCCAGAAGTCACAGGGTGAAGGCGGGTCAGCCCCAGCATTTT. This codes for CARSHRVKAGQPQHF.

This sequence joins TRBV13 and TRBJ2-7, with TRBD1 matching over 10 bases. The CDR3 has 15 amino acids. The germline CDR1 and CDR2 sequences are PRHDT and FYEKMQ (reference sequence). The V and J ends lost 2 bases and 4 bases, in that order; junction bases with no gene match: 5. The CDR3 DNA reads TGTGCCAGCAGCTTACGGGACAGGGGTGTATACGAGCAGTACTTC. This sequence encodes CASSLRDRGVYEQYF.

The chain uses TRBV7-6 and TRBJ2-2; TRBD2 aligns across 8 bases. Trimming took 3 bases from V and 4 from J; bases not matched to a gene: 7. Looked up from germline, CDR1 is SGHVS and CDR2 is FNYEAQ. This CDR3 is 16 amino acids long. The CDR3 here is CASSLERGRFTGELFF. CDR3 sequence (DNA): TGTGCCAGCAGCTTGGAGCGGGGGCGGTTCACCGGGGAGCTGTTTTTT.

The gene calls are TRBV25-1 and TRBJ2-5; maybe TRBD2 (6 bases). The germline gives CDR1 MGHDK, CDR2 SYGVNS. Deletions cut 2 bases from V and 5 bases from J, with 12 bases between. The CDR3 is 14 residues long. The DNA for the CDR3 is TGTGCCAGCAGTGAACAGACGGGGGAGGAGACCCAGTACTTC. This codes for CASSEQTGEETQYF.

This clone was picked up a small number of times. The chain uses TRBV9 and TRBJ1-3; 12 bases line up with TRBD1. Germline CDR1 is SGDLS and CDR2 is YYNGEE. V was clipped by 3 bases and J by 3 bases; unmatched bases: 4. CDR3 length: 16 residues. The CDR3 is CASSEGQGAGGNTIYF. The CDR3 bases are TGTGCCAGCAGCGAGGGACAGGGGGCAGGTGGAAACACCATATATTTT.

The rearrangement links TRBV18 to TRBJ1-4; the D is unclear. CDR1 is KGHSH, CDR2 LQKENI, per germline. The CDR3 loop spans 15 amino acids. V was shortened by 2 bases and J by 8 bases, with 15 bases between the two germline ends. The CDR3, as DNA: TGTGCCAGCTCACCAAACGGGAATGGGCAAGAAAAACTGTTTTTT. Translating it yields CASSPNGNGQEKLFF.

The CDR3 DNA reads TGTGCCAGCAGTCCAGCTAGCGGGAGGGGAACAGATACGCAGTATTTT. Protein product: CASSPASGRGTDTQYF. The V and J genes are TRBV28 and TRBJ2-3, with 12 bases lining up with TRBD2. V was pared by 5 bases and J by 3 bases, with 6 bases of the junction left unmatched. Germline V gene data show CDR1 as MDHEN and CDR2 as SYDVKM. The CDR3 consists of 16 residues.

The chain joins TRBV29-1 to TRBJ1-3; D unclear. The CDR3 totals 14 residues. With 3 bases removed from V and 1 base from J, the gap between germline ends came to 10 bases. Germline V gene lookup returns CDR1 SQVTM and CDR2 ANQGSEA. The chain's CDR3 is CSVEDRRSGNTIYF. The CDR3 nucleotides are TGCAGCGTTGAGGATAGGAGGTCTGGAAACACCATATATTTT. Together with reference TRBV29-1 and TRBJ1-3, the CDR3 gives the full variable domain: SAVISQKPSRDICQRGTSLTIQCQVDSQVTMMFWYRQQPGQSLTLIATANQGSEATYESGFVIDKFPISRPNLTFSTLTVSNMSPEDSSIYLCSVEDRRSGNTIYFGEGSWLTVV.

The chain has TRBV6-6 and TRBJ1-6, with a tentative D call TRBD1 (6 bases). Germline V gene sequence: CDR1 MNHNY, CDR2 SVGAGI (reference sequence). The CDR3 covers 14 residues. V lost 2 bases and J 9 bases, leaving 11 bases between the germline ends. In nucleotides, the CDR3 is TGTGCCAGCAGTTACGCACAGGGAATTTCACCCCTCCACTTT. Its protein product is CASSYAQGISPLHF.

CDR3 amino acids: CALGHAAGNQPQHF. The CDR3, as DNA: TGTGCCCTGGGACATGCAGCGGGCAATCAGCCCCAGCATTTT. The rearrangement joins TRBV30 to TRBJ1-5, with D perhaps matching TRBD1 (6 bases). V gave up 8 bases and J gave up 2 bases, with 16 bases separating them. Germline assignment: CDR1 GTSNPN and CDR2 SVGIG (reference sequence). The CDR3 has 14 residues.

The rearrangement links TRBV27 to TRBJ2-7; 8 nucleotides align to TRBD2. The J segment lost 6 bases and the V segment lost 8 bases, leaving 9 bases of the junction unmatched. CDR1 is MNHEY and CDR2 is SMNVEV in the germline V gene (reference sequence). The CDR3 is 13 amino acids. The CDR3 region has the DNA TGTGCCAGCTCCTCCCAGGGACTAGGCGAGCAGTACTTC. Protein product: CASSSQGLGEQYF.

This chain joins TRBV29-1 and TRBJ2-1, with 14 bases matching TRBD2. With V trimmed by 5 bases and J by 5 bases, 5 bases remained unmatched. Germline V gene lookup returns CDR1 SQVTM and CDR2 ANQGSEA. This CDR3 comprises 15 residues. The CDR3 loop reads CSVRLAGGLNNEQFF. The CDR3 coding sequence is TGCAGCGTTCGACTAGCGGGAGGGCTTAACAATGAGCAGTTCTTC.

The table lists this clone with a few counts. V usage is TRBV19 and J usage is TRBJ2-1; TRBD2 matches 11 bases. Germline V lookup: CDR1 LNHDA, CDR2 SQIVND (reference sequence). The ends lost 3 bases at V and 5 bases at J; junction bases unmatched: 6. The CDR3 runs to 16 residues. CDR3 loop: CASSILSGLADNEQFF. Here the CDR3 DNA reads TGTGCCAGTAGTATCCTTTCGGGACTAGCGGACAATGAGCAGTTCTTC.